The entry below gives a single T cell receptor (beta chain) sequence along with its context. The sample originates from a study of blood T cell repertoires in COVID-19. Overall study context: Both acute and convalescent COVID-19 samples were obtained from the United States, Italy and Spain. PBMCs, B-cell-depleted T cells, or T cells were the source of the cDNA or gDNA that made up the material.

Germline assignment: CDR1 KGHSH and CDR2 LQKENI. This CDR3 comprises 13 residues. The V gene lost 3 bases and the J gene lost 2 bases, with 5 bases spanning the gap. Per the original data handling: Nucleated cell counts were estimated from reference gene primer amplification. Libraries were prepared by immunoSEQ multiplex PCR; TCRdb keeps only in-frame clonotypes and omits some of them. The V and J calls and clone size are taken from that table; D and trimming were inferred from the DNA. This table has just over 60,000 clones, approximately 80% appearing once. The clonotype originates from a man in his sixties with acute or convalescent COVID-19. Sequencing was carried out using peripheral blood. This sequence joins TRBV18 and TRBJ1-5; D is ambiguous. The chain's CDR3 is CASSPQGNQPQHF. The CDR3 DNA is TGTGCCAGCTCACCTCAGGGCAATCAGCCCCAGCATTTT.